A selection of T cell receptor beta chains follows, all from one sample in a study of beta chain features in type 1 diabetes. Produced via immunoSEQ multiplex PCR; TCRdb's table is partial and in-frame only. The table includes 200,000 to 250,000 clones, over 9.5% detected once. Material for sequencing was naive CD4+ T cells from blood. The receptors were gathered from a woman aged 18-29 years in good health. CDR3s include the opening cysteine and the closing phenylalanine or tryptophan. Fields, in order: V gene, J gene, clone size, D gene, CDR3 DNA, CDR3 protein. The D gene is left open where the match is weak. Only some rows state a clone size, as once, few, many or a class for expanded clones.

TRBV2	TRBJ1-4	NA	NA	TGTGCCAGCAGTCCGGGACTTGGTGAAAAACTGTTTTTT	CASSPGLGEKLFF
TRBV9	TRBJ2-7	NA	TRBD1	TGTGCCAGCAGCGTAGACAGGGGAAGAGAGCAGTACTTC	CASSVDRGREQYF
TRBV6-1	TRBJ1-2	NA	NA	TGTGCCAGCAGTGTAATCGTCGGGGGCTACACCTTC	CASSVIVGGYTF
TRBV5-4	TRBJ2-7	few	NA	TGTGCCAGCAGCTTGTCTACGAGCTCCTACGAGCAGTACTTC	CASSLSTSSYEQYF
TRBV12-2	TRBJ2-2	few	NA	TGTGCAAGTCGCCCCGGACTAGTACGGACCGGGGAGCTGTTTTTT	CASRPGLVRTGELFF
TRBV12-5	TRBJ2-1	few	TRBD2	TGTGCTAGTGGGCGAGGACTAGGCGCCTACAATGAGCAGTTCTTC	CASGRGLGAYNEQFF
TRBV6-1	TRBJ1-1	NA	NA	TGTGCCAGCAGTGAAGAAGGGGCATTGAACACTGAAGCTTTCTTT	CASSEEGALNTEAFF
TRBV5-6	TRBJ2-3	NA	TRBD1	TGTGCCAGCAGCTTGGGGACAGGGCTCACAGATACGCAGTATTTT	CASSLGTGLTDTQYF
TRBV19	TRBJ1-2	few	TRBD1	TGTGCCAGTAGGAATCCAGGGGGCGCAAACTATGGCTACACCTTC	CASRNPGGANYGYTF
TRBV5-1	TRBJ2-1	NA	NA	TGCGCCAGCAGCAAAGCGGGACATAGCTCCTACAATGAGCAGTTCTTC	CASSKAGHSSYNEQFF
TRBV7-6	TRBJ2-4	few	NA	TGTGCCAGCAGCTTAGTCGGGGAGCTAGCCAAAAACATTCAGTACTTC	CASSLVGELAKNIQYF
TRBV2	TRBJ2-1	few	TRBD2	TGTGCCAGCAGTGGAGCTACACGGGAGGGTGAGCAGTTCTTC	CASSGATREGEQFF
TRBV4-1	TRBJ1-1	NA	NA	TGCGCCAGCAGCCTCCGAACGGGGGAGAACACTGAAGCTTTCTTT	CASSLRTGENTEAFF
TRBV30	TRBJ2-1	many	NA	TGTGCCTGGAGTGTATCGAGCAATGAGCAGTTCTTC	CAWSVSSNEQFF
TRBV6-1	TRBJ1-2	NA	NA	TGTGCCACCTCTCTCGGCGGAGTCCCTGGCTACACCTTC	CATSLGGVPGYTF
TRBV20-1	TRBJ1-2	few	NA	TGCAGTGCTACAGGGGTGCACGGCTACACCTTC	CSATGVHGYTF
TRBV2	TRBJ2-1	many	NA	TGTGCCAGCAGGACGACAGCTAATGAGCAGTTCTTC	CASRTTANEQFF
TRBV5-4	TRBJ1-2	NA	NA	TGTGCCAGCAGCTCCGGGGGGCAAGGCTATGGCTACACCTTC	CASSSGGQGYGYTF
TRBV6-1	TRBJ1-1	NA	NA	TGTGCCAGCAGCGCTCTCACGGGAGCGAACACTGAAGCTTTCTTT	CASSALTGANTEAFF
TRBV10-3	TRBJ1-5	NA	TRBD1	TGTGCCATCAGTGAGGGACAGGGCCGTCAGCCCCAGCATTTT	CAISEGQGRQPQHF
TRBV5-1	TRBJ2-5	NA	NA	TGCGCCAGCAGCTTGATTCTGGGAGCCCTCCAAGAGACCCAGTACTTC	CASSLILGALQETQYF
TRBV4-1	TRBJ2-3	NA	NA	TGCGCCAGCAGCCAAGAAGGGCGGGGACTCACAGATACGCAGTATTTT	CASSQEGRGLTDTQYF
TRBV30	TRBJ2-3	NA	TRBD2	TGTGCCTGGAGTCTGGGGACTAGCGGTACAGATACGCAGTATTTT	CAWSLGTSGTDTQYF
TRBV7-9	TRBJ1-1	few	NA	TGTGCCAGCAGCTCCCAAACAACAGCCACTGAAGCTTTCTTT	CASSSQTTATEAFF
TRBV29-1	TRBJ1-5	NA	NA	TGCAGCGTTGTTGTCAGGGGCAATCAGCCCCAGCATTTT	CSVVVRGNQPQHF
TRBV18	TRBJ2-1	few	NA	TGTGCCAGCTCACCGTCCCAGGGCTACAATGAGCAGTTCTTC	CASSPSQGYNEQFF
TRBV6-4	TRBJ1-2	NA	TRBD1	TGTGCCAGCAGGGGACAGGGTGGCTACACCTTC	CASRGQGGYTF
TRBV29-1	TRBJ1-5	few	NA	TGCAGCGTTGCCAGGGGCGGCAATCAGCCCCAGCATTTT	CSVARGGNQPQHF
TRBV5-6	TRBJ1-3	few	NA	TGTGCCAGCAGCACACTACAGGGCGCCGGAAACACCATATATTTT	CASSTLQGAGNTIYF
TRBV2	TRBJ2-1	few	NA	TGTGCCAGCAGTGCCCCTGACAGATACAATGAGCAGTTCTTC	CASSAPDRYNEQFF
TRBV9	TRBJ1-1	NA	NA	TGTGCCAGCAGCACTAGAATGAACACTGAAGCTTTCTTT	CASSTRMNTEAFF
TRBV7-2	TRBJ1-2	NA	TRBD1	TGTGCCAGCAGCCTACGGACAGGGGCAAGGGGCTACACCTTC	CASSLRTGARGYTF
TRBV5-6	TRBJ2-1	few	TRBD2	TGTGCCAGCAGCTTGGTTACCAGCGGGATGAACAGCTACAATGAGCAGTTCTTC	CASSLVTSGMNSYNEQFF
TRBV7-9	TRBJ1-1	NA	TRBD1	TGTGCCAGCAGTCTGGACAGGGGCCACTTTGAAGCTTTCTTT	CASSLDRGHFEAFF
TRBV4-2	TRBJ1-3	NA	TRBD1	TGTGCCAGCAGCCGATCTGGGACAGCCCTCTCTGGAAACACCATATATTTT	CASSRSGTALSGNTIYF
TRBV29-1	TRBJ2-5	NA	TRBD2	TGCAGCGTTGTGACTAGCGGGGGGGTGCAAGAGACCCAGTACTTC	CSVVTSGGVQETQYF
TRBV5-1	TRBJ2-3	NA	TRBD2	TGCGCCAGCAGCTTGGAAGCGGGGGGGCCCGATACGCAGTATTTT	CASSLEAGGPDTQYF
TRBV10-3	TRBJ2-5	NA	TRBD1	TGTGCCATCAGCGGAACCGGGACAGGGGGCGAGACCCAGTACTTC	CAISGTGTGGETQYF
TRBV6-1	TRBJ1-6	NA	NA	TGTGCCAGCAGCTTACTCTCCTATAATTCACCCCTCCACTTT	CASSLLSYNSPLHF
TRBV4-1	TRBJ2-5	few	TRBD2	TGCGCCAGCAGCCACGGACTAGCGGGGGAAGAGACCCAGTACTTC	CASSHGLAGEETQYF
TRBV19	TRBJ1-1	NA	NA	TGTGCCAGTAGTTACACAGAGAACACTGAAGCTTTCTTT	CASSYTENTEAFF
TRBV5-4	TRBJ2-1	NA	TRBD2	TGTGCCAGCAGCTCCGGACTAGACGATGAGCAGTTCTTC	CASSSGLDDEQFF
TRBV28	TRBJ1-2	few	NA	TGTGCCAGCGGGGGGACTGAGGGCTACACCTTC	CASGGTEGYTF
TRBV7-8	TRBJ2-5	few	TRBD2	TGTGCCAGCAGCTTAGACCGGGGGGGACTGGGAGAGACCCAGTACTTC	CASSLDRGGLGETQYF
TRBV9	TRBJ1-3	few	NA	TGTGCCAGCAGCTCAGGGTCGGCCTCTGGAAACACCATATATTTT	CASSSGSASGNTIYF
TRBV5-1	TRBJ2-3	NA	NA	TGCGCCAGCAGCTTGACACCTGGGGCAGCCAGCACAGATACGCAGTATTTT	CASSLTPGAASTDTQYF
TRBV9	TRBJ2-3	NA	NA	TGTGCCAGCACCAAAGGAGGACTCAACACAGATACGCAGTATTTT	CASTKGGLNTDTQYF
TRBV7-2	TRBJ2-3	few	TRBD2	TGTGCCAGCAGCCTTAAGCGGGGTTGGATCCCGGATACGCAGTATTTT	CASSLKRGWIPDTQYF
TRBV9	TRBJ1-3	NA	NA	TGTGCCAGCAGCGCCGGACAGCGTAGTGGAAACACCATATATTTT	CASSAGQRSGNTIYF
TRBV28	TRBJ2-1	few	NA	TGTGCCAGCAGCCCTGGGGCTGACTCCTACAATGAGCAGTTCTTC	CASSPGADSYNEQFF
TRBV9	TRBJ1-2	few	NA	TGTGCCAGCAGCGTCCGATCAGTGTCTTACCCATATGGCTACACCTTC	CASSVRSVSYPYGYTF
TRBV9	TRBJ2-1	many	NA	TGTGCCAGCAGCCCATCTAGCGCACCCTACAATGAGCAGTTCTTC	CASSPSSAPYNEQFF
TRBV6-5	TRBJ2-3	once	TRBD2	TGTGCCAGCAGTCCCCTAGCGGGGGGGCAGTATTTT	CASSPLAGGQYF
TRBV5-4	TRBJ2-1	many	TRBD2	TGTGCCAGCAGCTTGGAGACTAGCGGGGCAGAGCAGTTCTTC	CASSLETSGAEQFF
TRBV19	TRBJ1-5	NA	NA	TGTGCCAGTAGTATAGGGAGGGTAAATAGCAATCAGCCCCAGCATTTT	CASSIGRVNSNQPQHF
TRBV10-3	TRBJ2-1	NA	TRBD2	TGTGCCACCGAGAGCGGGAGGGCAGGCAATGAGCAGTTCTTC	CATESGRAGNEQFF
TRBV5-1	TRBJ2-2	NA	NA	TGCGCCAGCAGCTTGGGGCTGTCGAACACCGGGGAGCTGTTTTTT	CASSLGLSNTGELFF